What follows describes a single T cell receptor beta chain. One end of the junction varies from germline; a read error may be responsible. The data belong to a study of blood T cells in healthy people across ages. A sample-barcoded 5' primer and a J-beta primer mix were used in a second PCR of roughly 7 to 11 cycles. MiXCR, run by TCRdb on the 5' RACE reads, gives a single entry per CDR3 protein. The table has around 800,000 distinct CDR3 sequences, around 24% seen once. The CDR3 length is 13 residues. Germline CDR1 reads SGHTA; CDR2 reads FQGNSA. Samples each yielded at least 6 micrograms of total RNA. These data are also associated with another study on T cells of mothers and their children. Turning to that study: Three healthy Caucasian mothers, along with their six children, served as the donors.

Specimen: blood. This chain joins TRBV7-2 and TRBJ1-5, with D possibly TRBD1 on 5 matching bases. This clonotype originated in a boy between 10 and 17 years old in good health. CDR3 in amino acids: CAGSWGMDQPQHF. The CDR3 coding sequence is TGTGCCGGCAGCTGGGGGATGGATCAGCCCCAGCATTTT.